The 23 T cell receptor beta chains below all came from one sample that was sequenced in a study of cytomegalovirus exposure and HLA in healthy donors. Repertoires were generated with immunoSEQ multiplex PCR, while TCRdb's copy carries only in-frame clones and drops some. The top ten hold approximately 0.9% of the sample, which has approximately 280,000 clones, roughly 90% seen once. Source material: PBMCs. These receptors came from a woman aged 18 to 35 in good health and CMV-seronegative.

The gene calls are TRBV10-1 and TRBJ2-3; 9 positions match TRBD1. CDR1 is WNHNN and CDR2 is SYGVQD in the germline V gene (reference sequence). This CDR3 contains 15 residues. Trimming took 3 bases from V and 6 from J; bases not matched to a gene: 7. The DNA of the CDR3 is TGCGCCAGCAGTGACCTGGGACAGGGAGGCGATACGCAGTATTTT. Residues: CASSDLGQGGDTQYF.

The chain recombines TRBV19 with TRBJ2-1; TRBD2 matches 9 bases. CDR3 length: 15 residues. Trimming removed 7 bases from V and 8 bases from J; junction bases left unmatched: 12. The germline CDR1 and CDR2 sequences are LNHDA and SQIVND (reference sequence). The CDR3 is CASTSWAGGVDEQFF. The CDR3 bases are TGTGCCAGTACCTCTTGGGCGGGGGGGGTCGATGAGCAGTTCTTC.

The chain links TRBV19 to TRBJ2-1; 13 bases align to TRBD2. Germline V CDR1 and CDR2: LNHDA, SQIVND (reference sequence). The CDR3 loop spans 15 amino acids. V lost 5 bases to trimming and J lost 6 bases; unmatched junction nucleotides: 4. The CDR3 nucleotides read TGTGCCAGTAGTCCGCGGACTAGCGGGAGCAATGAGCAGTTCTTC. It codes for CASSPRTSGSNEQFF. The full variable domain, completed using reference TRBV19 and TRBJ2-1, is DGGITQSPKYLFRKEGQNVTLSCEQNLNHDAMYWYRQDPGQGLRLIYYSQIVNDFQKGDIAEGYSVSREKKESFPLTVTSAQKNPTAFYLCASSPRTSGSNEQFFGPGTRLTVL.

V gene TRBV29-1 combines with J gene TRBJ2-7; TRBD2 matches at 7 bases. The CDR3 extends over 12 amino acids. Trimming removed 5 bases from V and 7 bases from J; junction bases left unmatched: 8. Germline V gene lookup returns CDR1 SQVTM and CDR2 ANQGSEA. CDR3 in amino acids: CSVHVGGGEQYF. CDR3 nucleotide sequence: TGCAGCGTTCACGTTGGGGGGGGTGAGCAGTACTTC.

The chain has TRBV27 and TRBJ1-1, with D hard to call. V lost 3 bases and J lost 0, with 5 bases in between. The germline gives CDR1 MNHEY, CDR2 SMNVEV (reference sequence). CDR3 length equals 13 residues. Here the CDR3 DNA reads TGTGCCAGCAGTTTGAGCCTGAACACTGAAGCTTTCTTT. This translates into CASSLSLNTEAFF.

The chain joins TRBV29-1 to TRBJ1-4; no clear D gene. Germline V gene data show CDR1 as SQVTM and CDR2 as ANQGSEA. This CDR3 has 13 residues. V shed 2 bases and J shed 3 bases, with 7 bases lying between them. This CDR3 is CSVEYRANEKLFF. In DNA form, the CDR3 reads TGCAGCGTTGAATACCGGGCTAATGAAAAACTGTTTTTT.

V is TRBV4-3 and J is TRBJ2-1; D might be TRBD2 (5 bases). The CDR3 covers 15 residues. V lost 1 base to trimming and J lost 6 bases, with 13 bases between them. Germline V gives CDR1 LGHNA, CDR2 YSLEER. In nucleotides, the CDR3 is TGCGCCAGCAGCCAAGCTCTAGGAGGACGCAATGAGCAGTTCTTC. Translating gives CASSQALGGRNEQFF.

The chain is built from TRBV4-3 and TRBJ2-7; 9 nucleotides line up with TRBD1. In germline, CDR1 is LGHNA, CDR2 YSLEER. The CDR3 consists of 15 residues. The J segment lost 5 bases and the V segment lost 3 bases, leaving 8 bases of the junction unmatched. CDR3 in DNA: TGCGCCAGCAGCCATGGGGGACAGGGTGACAACGAGCAGTACTTC. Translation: CASSHGGQGDNEQYF.

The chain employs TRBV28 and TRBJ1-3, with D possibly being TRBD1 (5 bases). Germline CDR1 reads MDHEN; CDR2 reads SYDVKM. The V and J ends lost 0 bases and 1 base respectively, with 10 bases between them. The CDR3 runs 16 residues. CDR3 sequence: CASSLWQGGSGNTIYF. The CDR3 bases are TGTGCCAGCAGTTTATGGCAGGGCGGTTCTGGAAACACCATATATTTT.

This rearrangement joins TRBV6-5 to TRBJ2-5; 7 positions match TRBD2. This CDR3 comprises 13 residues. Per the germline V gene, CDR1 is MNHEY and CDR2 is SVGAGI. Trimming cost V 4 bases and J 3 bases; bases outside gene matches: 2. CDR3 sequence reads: CASSLGGKETQYF. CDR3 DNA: TGTGCCAGCAGTTTGGGGGGGAAAGAGACCCAGTACTTC.

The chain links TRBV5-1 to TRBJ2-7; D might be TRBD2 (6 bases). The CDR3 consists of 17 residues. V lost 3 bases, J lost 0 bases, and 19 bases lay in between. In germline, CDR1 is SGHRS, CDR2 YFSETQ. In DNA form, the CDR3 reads TGCGCCAGCAGCTCGTTTCCCGGGGGTCCGGTCTCCTACGAGCAGTACTTC. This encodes CASSSFPGGPVSYEQYF.

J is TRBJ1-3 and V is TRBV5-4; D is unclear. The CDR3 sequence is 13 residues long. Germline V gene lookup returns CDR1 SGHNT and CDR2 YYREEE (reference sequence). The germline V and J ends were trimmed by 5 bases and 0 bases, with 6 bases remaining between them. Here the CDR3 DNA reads TGTGCCAGCAGTTTTAGCTCTGGAAACACCATATATTTT. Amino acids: CASSFSSGNTIYF.

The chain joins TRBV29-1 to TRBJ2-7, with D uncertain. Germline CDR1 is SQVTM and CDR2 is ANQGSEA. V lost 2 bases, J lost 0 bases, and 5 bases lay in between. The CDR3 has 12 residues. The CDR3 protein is CSVETDSYEQYF. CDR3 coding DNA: TGCAGCGTTGAAACAGACTCCTACGAGCAGTACTTC.

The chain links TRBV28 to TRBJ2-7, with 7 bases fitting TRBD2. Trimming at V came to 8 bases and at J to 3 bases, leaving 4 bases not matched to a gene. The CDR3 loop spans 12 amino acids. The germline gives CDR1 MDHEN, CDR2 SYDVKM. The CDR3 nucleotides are TGTGCCAGCGGGGAGGGCGACTACGAGCAGTACTTC. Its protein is CASGEGDYEQYF.

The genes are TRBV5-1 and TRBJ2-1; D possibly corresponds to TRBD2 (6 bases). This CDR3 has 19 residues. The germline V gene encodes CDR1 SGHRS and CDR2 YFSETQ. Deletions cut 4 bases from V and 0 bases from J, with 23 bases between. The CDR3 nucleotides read TGCGCCAGCAGCAATAGACGACTGGCGGGACCGAGCTCCTACAATGAGCAGTTCTTC. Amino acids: CASSNRRLAGPSSYNEQFF.

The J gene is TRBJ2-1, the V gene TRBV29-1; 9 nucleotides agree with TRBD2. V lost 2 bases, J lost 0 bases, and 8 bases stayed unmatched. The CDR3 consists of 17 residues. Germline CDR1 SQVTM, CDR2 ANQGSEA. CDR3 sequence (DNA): TGCAGCGTTGAAAGGAATAGCGGGAGTTTCTCCTACAATGAGCAGTTCTTC. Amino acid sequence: CSVERNSGSFSYNEQFF.

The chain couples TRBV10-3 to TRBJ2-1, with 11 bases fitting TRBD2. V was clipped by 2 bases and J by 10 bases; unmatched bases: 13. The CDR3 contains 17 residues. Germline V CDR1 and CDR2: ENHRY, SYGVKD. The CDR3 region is CAISEPKLAGGQGEQFF. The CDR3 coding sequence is TGTGCCATCAGTGAGCCAAAGCTAGCGGGAGGACAGGGAGAGCAGTTCTTC.

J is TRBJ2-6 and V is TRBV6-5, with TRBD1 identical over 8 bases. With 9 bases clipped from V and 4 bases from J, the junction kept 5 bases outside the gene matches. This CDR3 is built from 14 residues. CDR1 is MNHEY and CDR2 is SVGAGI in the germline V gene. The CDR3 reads CASKTGAGANVLTF. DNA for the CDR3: TGTGCCAGTAAGACAGGGGCCGGGGCCAACGTCCTGACTTTC.

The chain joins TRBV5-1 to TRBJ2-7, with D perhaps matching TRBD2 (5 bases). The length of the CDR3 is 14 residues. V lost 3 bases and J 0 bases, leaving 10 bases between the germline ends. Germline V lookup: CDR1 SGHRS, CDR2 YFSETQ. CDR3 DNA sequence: TGCGCCAGCAGCTCCGGACTCTCCTCCTACGAGCAGTACTTC. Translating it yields CASSSGLSSYEQYF.

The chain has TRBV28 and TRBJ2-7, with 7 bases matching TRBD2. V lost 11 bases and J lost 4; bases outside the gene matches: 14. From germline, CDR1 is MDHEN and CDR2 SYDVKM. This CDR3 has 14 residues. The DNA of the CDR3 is TGTGCCGGATCCTCCGGGACTACCAGATACGAGCAGTACTTC. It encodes CAGSSGTTRYEQYF.

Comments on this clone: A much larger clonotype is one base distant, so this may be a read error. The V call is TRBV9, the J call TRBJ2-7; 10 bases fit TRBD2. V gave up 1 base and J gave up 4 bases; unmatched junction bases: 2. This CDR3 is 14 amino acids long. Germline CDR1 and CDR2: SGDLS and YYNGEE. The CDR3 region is CASSVTSGTYEQYF. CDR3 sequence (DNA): TGTGCCAGCAGCGTAACTAGCGGGACGTACGAGCAGTACTTC.

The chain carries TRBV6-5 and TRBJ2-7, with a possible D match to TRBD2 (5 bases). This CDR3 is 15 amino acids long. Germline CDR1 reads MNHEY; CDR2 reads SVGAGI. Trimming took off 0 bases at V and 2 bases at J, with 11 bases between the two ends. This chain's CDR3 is CASSYSRVRPYEQYF. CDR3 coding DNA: TGTGCCAGCAGTTACTCGAGGGTCAGGCCCTACGAGCAGTACTTC.

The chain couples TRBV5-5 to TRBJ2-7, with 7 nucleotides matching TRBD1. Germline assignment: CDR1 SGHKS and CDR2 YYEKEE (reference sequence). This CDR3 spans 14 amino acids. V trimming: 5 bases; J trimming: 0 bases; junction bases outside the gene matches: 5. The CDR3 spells CASRDYRGSYEQYF. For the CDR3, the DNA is TGTGCCAGCAGGGATTACAGGGGCTCCTACGAGCAGTACTTC.